Detailed here is one T cell receptor beta chain. This specimen comes from a study of blood T cell repertoires in COVID-19. Trimming removed 5 bases at V and 1 base at J, with 10 bases between. Germline lookup yields CDR1 MRHNA and CDR2 SNTAGT. This CDR3 has 14 amino acids. In the original workflow: From reference gene primer amplification, estimates of nucleated cell counts were derived. Method: immunoSEQ multiplex PCR; TCRdb's copy keeps in-frame clones and lacks some. The V and J calls and clone size are taken from that table; D and trimming were inferred from the DNA. The sample lists about 64,000 clones, around 82% occurring once.

The chain combines TRBV6-4 with TRBJ2-3; tentatively, D is TRBD1 (6 bases). The TCR sequence derives from a man aged 60 to 75 with COVID-19, enrolled during active disease. The sequencing sample was made of peripheral blood. The CDR3 nucleotides are TGTGCCAGCAGTACAGGGATGGGCACAGATACGCAGTATTTT. Its protein is CASSTGMGTDTQYF.